Presented here are 24 T cell receptor beta chains from one specimen sequenced in a study of blood T cell repertoires in COVID-19. Assay used: immunoSEQ multiplex PCR; TCRdb lists only in-frame clones, some missing. The profile covers roughly 160,000 clones, with 65% to 85% appearing a single time and about 11% taken by the ten largest. The sequenced sample consisted of peripheral blood. Receptors were obtained from a man between 65 and 85 years old with active or convalescent COVID-19.

This clone turned up a few times. In the same sample, other DNA sequences code for this CDR3. The genes are TRBV18 and TRBJ1-3; D is perhaps TRBD1 (5 bases). The V end lost 3 bases, the J end lost 0 bases, and 9 bases lay between the germline ends. Germline lookup yields CDR1 KGHSH and CDR2 LQKENI. The CDR3 is 15 amino acids. Here the CDR3 DNA reads TGTGCCAGCTCACCTGACAGCATCTCTGGAAACACCATATATTTT. As protein: CASSPDSISGNTIYF.

The chain carries TRBV11-2 and TRBJ2-4; D is possibly TRBD2 (6 bases). Germline V gives CDR1 SGHAT, CDR2 FQNNGV. The CDR3 is 14 residues long. Trimming pared 5 bases from V and 5 bases from J, leaving 13 bases between. The CDR3 DNA reads as TGTGCCAGCAGCGGGAGGACATTCGAAAACATTCAGTACTTC. Translated: CASSGRTFENIQYF.

The chain is built from TRBV27 and TRBJ1-2; unclear D gene. In germline, CDR1 is MNHEY, CDR2 SMNVEV (reference sequence). The CDR3 extends over 14 amino acids. Between the trimmed V and J ends, which lost 2 bases and 4 bases, there was a span of 11 bases. The CDR3 spells CASSLQQHFYGYTF. The CDR3 DNA reads as TGTGCCAGCAGTTTACAACAGCACTTCTATGGCTACACCTTC.

This sequence joins TRBV19 and TRBJ1-2; D ambiguous. The CDR3 sequence is 13 residues long. V gave up 5 bases and J gave up 8 bases, with 15 bases separating them. CDR1 and CDR2 (germline): LNHDA, SQIVND (reference sequence). In DNA form, the CDR3 reads TGTGCCAGTAGTCTCCCGATAGGAGGAGGCTACACCTTC. It yields the protein CASSLPIGGGYTF.

This clone appeared a single time. The J gene is TRBJ1-1, the V gene TRBV7-2; TRBD1 is a possible D gene (6 bases). The CDR3 totals 14 residues. CDR1 is SGHTA, CDR2 FQGNSA, per germline. The V and J ends lost 3 bases and 4 bases respectively, with 12 bases between them. CDR3 residues: CASSFTGTLTEAFF. The DNA of the CDR3 is TGTGCCAGCAGCTTTACAGGGACCCTCACTGAAGCTTTCTTT.

This chain connects TRBV18 to TRBJ1-1; D is ambiguous. V gave up 1 base and J gave up 0 bases, with 6 bases separating them. This CDR3 spans 14 amino acids. CDR1 is KGHSH, CDR2 LQKENI, per germline. CDR3 DNA sequence: TGTGCCAGCTCACCACAGAGTTTGAACACTGAAGCTTTCTTT. Its protein is CASSPQSLNTEAFF.

This chain joins TRBV30 and TRBJ1-5; D unresolved. Trimming cost V 1 base and J 0 bases, with 10 bases left between them. Germline loops: CDR1 GTSNPN, CDR2 SVGIG (reference sequence). CDR3 length: 15 amino acids. CDR3 in amino acids: CAWSGLEGSNQPQHF. For the CDR3, the DNA is TGTGCCTGGAGTGGCCTGGAGGGTAGCAATCAGCCCCAGCATTTT. The full variable domain, its missing parts supplied by reference TRBV30 and TRBJ1-5, is SQTIHQWPATLVQPVGSPLSLECTVEGTSNPNLYWYRQAAGRGLQLLFYSVGIGQISSEVPQNLSASRPQDRQFILSSKKLLLSDSGFYLCAWSGLEGSNQPQHFGDGTRLSIL.

The gene calls are TRBV18 and TRBJ1-2; tentative D call: TRBD1 (5 bases). CDR3 length equals 15 residues. Looked up from germline, CDR1 is KGHSH and CDR2 is LQKENI. Trimming pared 0 bases from V and 8 bases from J, leaving 16 bases between. The CDR3 spells CASSPPFPQGGGYTF. CDR3 nucleotide sequence: TGTGCCAGCTCACCACCGTTTCCGCAGGGAGGAGGCTACACCTTC.

This clone has a single count. The chain recombines TRBV5-5 with TRBJ2-1, with 8 bases fitting TRBD1. The V and J ends lost 4 bases and 0 bases, in that order; junction bases with no gene match: 9. CDR1 and CDR2 from the germline V gene are SGHKS and YYEKEE (reference sequence). CDR3 length: 17 residues. This chain's CDR3 is CASSKSGTGTSYNEQFF. The CDR3 DNA is TGTGCCAGCAGCAAGTCCGGGACAGGAACCTCCTACAATGAGCAGTTCTTC.

The CDR3 spells CASSHESVARQYF. CDR3 DNA: TGTGCCAGCAGCCACGAGAGCGTCGCAAGGCAGTACTTC. The chain links TRBV3-1 (or the pseudogene TRBV3-2) to TRBJ2-7; the D is unclear. This CDR3 has 13 amino acids. Germline V lookup: CDR1 LGHDT, CDR2 YNNKEL (reference sequence). Trimming pared 3 bases from V and 9 bases from J, leaving 15 bases between.

This sequence joins TRBV29-1 and TRBJ1-4; D ambiguous. The germline gives CDR1 SQVTM, CDR2 ANQGSEA. This CDR3 comprises 13 residues. V lost 4 bases to trimming and J lost 2 bases, with 8 bases between them. CDR3 residues: CSVAGITNEKLFF. CDR3 in DNA: TGCAGCGTTGCGGGGATCACTAATGAAAAACTGTTTTTT.

The sample holds a few counts of this clone. V is TRBV10-2 and J is TRBJ1-1, with no clear D. Germline V CDR1 and CDR2: WSHSY, SAAADI. The V and J ends lost 4 bases and 1 base respectively, with 7 bases between them. This CDR3 is built from 13 residues. Here the CDR3 DNA reads TGCGCCAGCAGTGTGGCACCGAACACTGAAGCTTTCTTT. Translating gives CASSVAPNTEAFF.

This clone was seen once. The chain is built from TRBV4-2 and TRBJ2-1, with 10 bases fitting TRBD1. Trimming cost V 3 bases and J 2 bases; bases outside gene matches: 4. CDR3 size: 16 residues. Germline-derived CDR1 and CDR2 are LGHNA and YNFKEQ. As DNA, the CDR3 is TGTGCCAGCAGCCAGCCCGGGACAGGGGCCTACAATGAGCAGTTCTTC. Residues: CASSQPGTGAYNEQFF.

The rearrangement uses TRBV27 and TRBJ2-7; maybe TRBD1 (5 bases). Germline CDR1 is MNHEY and CDR2 is SMNVEV (reference sequence). The V end lost 2 bases, the J end lost 4 bases, and 12 bases lay between the germline ends. The CDR3 sequence is 14 residues long. CDR3 sequence: CASSLTGAGYEQYF. For the CDR3, the DNA is TGTGCCAGCAGTTTAACAGGCGCAGGGTACGAGCAGTACTTC.

This chain uses TRBV19 with TRBJ1-5; 9 positions agree with TRBD1. This CDR3 is built from 15 residues. V lost 7 bases, J lost 4 bases, and 8 bases stayed unmatched. The germline V gene has CDR1 LNHDA and CDR2 SQIVND (reference sequence). The CDR3 loop reads CASTPLGTGNQPQHF. CDR3 DNA: TGTGCCAGTACCCCCCTGGGGACAGGGAATCAGCCCCAGCATTTT.

This sequence joins TRBV24-1 and TRBJ2-2; maybe TRBD1 (6 bases). This CDR3 is 16 amino acids long. Germline loops: CDR1 KGHDR, CDR2 SFDVKD. V dropped 2 bases and J dropped 3 bases, with 12 bases sitting between them. CDR3 sequence (DNA): TGTGCCACCAGTGATTCCCGGACAGTTCACACCGGGGAGCTGTTTTTT. Its translation: CATSDSRTVHTGELFF.

This chain joins TRBV7-3 and TRBJ2-1; 9 bases fit TRBD2. The CDR3 extends over 16 amino acids. Germline V lookup: CDR1 SGHTA, CDR2 FQGTGA. J was trimmed by 5 bases and V by 1 base; bases with no gene match: 6. CDR3: CASSLKASGDNNEQFF. The CDR3 nucleotides are TGTGCCAGCAGCTTAAAGGCTAGCGGGGATAACAATGAGCAGTTCTTC. The variable domain in full, completed from reference TRBV7-3 and TRBJ2-1, reads GAGVSQTPSNKVTEKGKYVELRCDPISGHTALYWYRQSLGQGPEFLIYFQGTGAADDSGLPNDRFFAVRPEGSVSTLKIQRTERGDSAVYLCASSLKASGDNNEQFFGPGTRLTVL.

The chain carries TRBV20-1 and TRBJ1-5; D gene unclear. The CDR3 runs to 17 residues. Trimming cost V 3 bases and J 6 bases, with 24 bases left between them. The germline V gene has CDR1 DFQATT and CDR2 SNEGSKA (reference sequence). This CDR3 reads CSASPPEPWSMSQPQHF. For the CDR3, the DNA is TGCAGTGCTAGTCCACCCGAGCCCTGGAGTATGAGTCAGCCCCAGCATTTT.

The chain has TRBV15 and TRBJ1-2; 9 bases fit TRBD1. After removal of 1 base from V and 11 bases from J, the junction contained 5 bases not matched to a gene. CDR3 length: 13 amino acids. In germline, CDR1 is LNHNV, CDR2 YYDKDF (reference sequence). CDR3 loop: CATSRVIQGAYTF. The CDR3 DNA is TGTGCCACCAGCAGAGTGATACAGGGGGCGTACACCTTC.

This clone was seen a few times. The rearrangement links TRBV11-2 to TRBJ1-4, with 7 bases fitting TRBD1. The CDR3 sequence is 15 residues long. Germline-derived CDR1 and CDR2 are SGHAT and FQNNGV. V lost 5 bases to trimming and J lost 8 bases; unmatched junction nucleotides: 11. CDR3 sequence reads: CASSTLRGIREKLFF. The CDR3 coding sequence is TGTGCCAGCAGCACCCTCAGGGGGATTAGGGAAAAACTGTTTTTT.

The chain is built from TRBV10-2 and TRBJ1-5, with TRBD1 matching over 7 bases. Germline V lookup: CDR1 WSHSY, CDR2 SAAADI. The CDR3 covers 15 residues. V was pared by 7 bases and J by 9 bases, with 15 bases of the junction left unmatched. CDR3 sequence reads: CASTTEGTALGPQHF. The CDR3 DNA sequence: TGCGCCAGCACTACCGAGGGGACAGCCTTAGGGCCCCAGCATTTT.

The chain couples TRBV4-3 to TRBJ2-7, with 7 bases lining up with TRBD2. Germline lookup yields CDR1 LGHNA and CDR2 YSLEER. V shed 3 bases and J 0 bases; nucleotides not matched to a gene: 8. The CDR3 sequence is 16 residues long. CDR3 sequence reads: CASSHLSGGSSYEQYF. The CDR3 DNA reads TGCGCCAGCAGCCACCTCTCGGGCGGGAGCTCCTACGAGCAGTACTTC.

The chain combines TRBV9 with TRBJ1-2; no reliable D call. The CDR3 consists of 13 residues. Trimming left V 0 bases short and J 8 bases short, with 11 bases between. Germline CDR1 and CDR2: SGDLS and YYNGEE. The CDR3 DNA reads as TGTGCCAGCAGCGTAGCGACAACAAGGGGCTACACCTTC. This encodes CASSVATTRGYTF.

The rearrangement uses TRBV5-6 and TRBJ1-2; D may be TRBD1 (6 bases). The CDR3 extends over 15 amino acids. V was cut by 4 bases and J by 4 bases, with 17 bases left in between. Looked up from germline, CDR1 is SGHDT and CDR2 is YYEEEE. The CDR3 spells CASSVQGRGSYGYTF. The CDR3 DNA follows: TGTGCCAGCAGCGTTCAGGGGAGGGGAAGCTATGGCTACACCTTC.